This entry concerns a single T cell receptor (beta chain). Antigen unknown. This CDR3 has 15 amino acids. The ends were cut back, 1 base at V and 1 base at J, with 11 bases in the middle. Germline V CDR1 and CDR2: SGHNT, YYREEE (reference sequence). Sequencing was performed with immunoSEQ multiplex PCR; in TCRdb, only in-frame clones are kept and a portion is missing. The sample carries about 50,000 clones, around 92% recorded once. This entry belongs to a study of a mutant IDH1 vaccine in newly diagnosed glioma. In the study overall: Treated patients showed a male proportion of roughly 60%, a female proportion of approximately 38%, and a mean age of 40.4 years. Beforehand, treatment had been radiotherapy, temozolomide, or both; the majority received both.

Time point denoted: week 35, safety follow-up. All doses held 300 ug of mutant IDH1 20-mer peptide, with topical imiquimod. The clonotype originates from a man aged 45 to 65 with glioma. The sequenced sample was PBMCs, obtained from a glioma patient whose treatment included an IDH1 peptide vaccine. The rearrangement joins TRBV5-4 to TRBJ1-1; D gene ambiguous. The CDR3: CASSLTADTNTEAFF. The CDR3 nucleotides read TGTGCCAGCAGCTTGACAGCCGACACGAACACTGAAGCTTTCTTT.